The 18 T cell receptor beta chains presented below share a single source sample, sequenced in a study of T-cell reconstitution after alpha-beta-depleted transplantation in children. As it was prepared, the TCRbeta library received unique molecular identifiers. TCRdb re-derived calls from the PCR reads in MiXCR, one entry per CDR3 protein. Found here are about 540,000 distinct CDR3 sequences, about 18% of them singletons; the top ten hold 3% to 3.5%. The starting material was PBMCs from the stem cell graft donor, obtained from the stem cell graft. All receptors derive from a human donor who donated a stem cell graft to a child with acute lymphoblastic leukemia.

The sample holds a few counts of this clonotype. An end of the junction does not agree with germline; a read error may underlie this. This chain uses TRBV7-9 with TRBJ2-1, with 14 nucleotides matching TRBD2. CDR3 length: 14 amino acids. Germline assignment: CDR1 SEHNR and CDR2 FQNEAQ (reference sequence). CDR3 region: CASSSLPRTSGGPF. The CDR3 coding sequence is TGTGCCAGCAGCTCTCTCCCCCGGACTAGCGGGGGGCCCTTC. The full variable domain, completed using reference TRBV7-9 and TRBJ2-1, is DTGVSQNPRHKITKRGQNVTFRCDPISEHNRLYWYRQTLGQGPEFLTYFQNEAQLEKSRLLSDRFSAERPKGSFSTLEIQRTEQGDSAMYLCASSSLPRTSGGPFGPGTRLTVL.

A few counts support this clonotype. The chain joins TRBV12-3 or TRBV12-4 to TRBJ2-1, with 9 bases fitting TRBD2. The junction had 7 bases not matched to a gene; V was cut back by 2 bases and J by 8 bases. The length of the CDR3 is 15 residues. This CDR3 reads CASSLPAGGTDEQFF. The CDR3 DNA follows: TGTGCCAGCAGTTTACCAGCGGGAGGCACGGATGAGCAGTTCTTC.

This clonotype was counted a few times. The chain links TRBV20-1 to TRBJ2-7; 14 positions match TRBD2. V shed 6 bases, J shed 5 bases, and the junction held 6 bases outside the gene matches. Germline lookup yields CDR1 DFQATT and CDR2 SNEGSKA (reference sequence). This CDR3 has 14 residues. The CDR3 loop reads CSAGPGLAGDEQYF. The CDR3 region has the DNA TGCAGTGCGGGCCCGGGACTAGCGGGAGACGAGCAGTACTTC.

CDR3 DNA sequence: TGCGCCAGCAGCTTCCTAGCGGGATTGGAAGAGACCCAGTACTTC. Translated: CASSFLAGLEETQYF. V gene TRBV5-1 combines with J gene TRBJ2-5; 9 bases align to TRBD2. The CDR3 runs 15 residues. Germline V gene data show CDR1 as SGHRS and CDR2 as YFSETQ. J was trimmed by 3 bases and V by 2 bases; bases with no gene match: 5. Variable domain in full (rest from reference TRBV5-1 and TRBJ2-5): KAGVTQTPRYLIKTRGQQVTLSCSPISGHRSVSWYQQTPGQGLQFLFEYFSETQRNKGNFPGRFSGRQFSNSRSEMNVSTLELGDSALYLCASSFLAGLEETQYFGPGTRLLVL.

The chain is built from TRBV3-1 and TRBJ2-1; 11 nucleotides line up with TRBD2. The CDR3 length is 15 residues. Germline V gene sequence: CDR1 LGHDT, CDR2 YNNKEL (reference sequence). Trimming took 4 bases from V and 5 from J; bases not matched to a gene: 4. The CDR3 reads CASSPGLAVHNEQFF. The DNA for the CDR3 is TGTGCCAGCAGCCCGGGACTAGCGGTTCACAATGAGCAGTTCTTC.

About this clonotype: This may be a read error, as it is one base from a much larger clone. The V and J genes are TRBV30 and TRBJ2-1; weak D call: TRBD2 (5 bases). From germline, CDR1 is GTSNPN and CDR2 SVGIG (reference sequence). This CDR3 is built from 14 residues. In DNA form, the CDR3 reads TGTGCCTGGAGTGTACTGGTAGGGAGAGGTGAGGAGTTCTTC. Protein sequence: CAWSVLVGRGEEFF.

This clonotype was detected a few times. J is TRBJ1-1 and V is TRBV29-1; D is undetermined. This CDR3 is 13 amino acids long. Per germline, CDR1 SQVTM and CDR2 ANQGSEA. V was trimmed by 6 bases and J by 6 bases, leaving 17 bases between them. CDR3 DNA: TGCAGCGTAGCTCTCAACTATCCCGCTGAAGCTTTCTTT. Translated: CSVALNYPAEAFF.

This clonotype was picked up one time. V and J are TRBV7-9 and TRBJ1-4; 7 bases line up with TRBD1. The CDR3 has 15 residues. The germline CDR1 and CDR2 sequences are SEHNR and FQNEAQ (reference sequence). V shed 3 bases, J shed 2 bases, and the junction held 3 bases outside the gene matches. DNA of the CDR3: TGTGCCAGCAGCTTTATGGGACAGACTAATGAAAAACTGTTTTTT. Translating gives CASSFMGQTNEKLFF.

The genes are TRBV20-1 and TRBJ2-7; 7 nucleotides align to TRBD2. CDR1 DFQATT and CDR2 SNEGSKA come from the germline V gene (reference sequence). The junction had 12 bases not matched to a gene; V was cut back by 3 bases and J by 7 bases. The CDR3 length is 14 residues. The CDR3 coding sequence is TGCAGTGCTAGGGGACTAAGGGCAGTGGGGGAGCAGTACTTC. Amino acids: CSARGLRAVGEQYF.

The chain employs TRBV25-1 and TRBJ2-3; tentative D call: TRBD1 (5 bases). This CDR3 is built from 16 residues. Trimming stripped 0 bases from V and 4 bases from J, with 14 bases between. The germline CDR1 and CDR2 sequences are MGHDK and SYGVNS. As DNA, the CDR3 is TGTGCCAGCAGTGAATATACAGGTGCAGTCCCAGATACGCAGTATTTT. This translates into CASSEYTGAVPDTQYF.

The V call is TRBV7-9, the J call TRBJ2-1; TRBD2 agrees at 7 bases. CDR1 SEHNR and CDR2 FQNEAQ come from the germline V gene (reference sequence). This CDR3 is 15 amino acids long. V gave up 5 bases and J gave up 4 bases; unmatched junction bases: 8. For the CDR3, the DNA is TGTGCCAGCAGCCCTCGCCGCGGGAGTTACAATGAGCAGTTCTTC. It translates to CASSPRRGSYNEQFF.

CDR3 in amino acids: CASSPTGLAGVNDEQYF. CDR3 DNA sequence: TGCGCCAGCAGCCCTACCGGGCTAGCGGGAGTTAATGATGAGCAGTACTTC. The rearrangement joins TRBV5-1 to TRBJ2-7; 10 nucleotides agree with TRBD2. V shed 4 bases, J shed 7 bases, and the junction held 17 bases outside the gene matches. The CDR3 is made up of 17 amino acids. In germline, CDR1 is SGHRS, CDR2 YFSETQ. Supplemented by reference TRBV5-1 and TRBJ2-7, the full variable domain reads KAGVTQTPRYLIKTRGQQVTLSCSPISGHRSVSWYQQTPGQGLQFLFEYFSETQRNKGNFPGRFSGRQFSNSRSEMNVSTLELGDSALYLCASSPTGLAGVNDEQYFGPGTRLTVT.

CDR3 nucleotide sequence: TGTGCCAGCAGTTTGGCTCACAATCAGCCCCAGCATTTT. Translated: CASSLAHNQPQHF. The chain employs TRBV27 and TRBJ1-5; D is undetermined. The CDR3 runs to 13 residues. The germline V gene encodes CDR1 MNHEY and CDR2 SMNVEV (reference sequence). Trimming took off 3 bases at V and 3 bases at J, with 6 bases between the two ends.

This chain links TRBV12-3 or TRBV12-4 with TRBJ1-2; D not certain. V was clipped by 5 bases and J by 8 bases, with 15 bases between them. The CDR3 has 13 amino acids. The CDR3 coding sequence is TGTGCCAGCAGTGACGGGCCCCCGCCGGGCTACACCTTC. This codes for CASSDGPPPGYTF.

The chain links TRBV7-9 to TRBJ2-1; 7 nucleotides agree with TRBD2. This CDR3 is 14 amino acids long. The germline V gene encodes CDR1 SEHNR and CDR2 FQNEAQ (reference sequence). With 6 bases clipped from V and 4 bases from J, the junction kept 6 bases outside the gene matches. The CDR3 reads CASSGLAEYNEQFF. In DNA form, the CDR3 reads TGTGCCAGCAGTGGGCTAGCGGAGTACAATGAGCAGTTCTTC.

This clonotype showed up just once. CDR3 coding DNA: TGTGCCAGCAGTTTAGTGGTGGGGCAGGGGGCGGGCGAGCAGTACTTC. Protein: CASSLVVGQGAGEQYF. This sequence joins TRBV27 and TRBJ2-7, with 8 bases lining up with TRBD1. Trimming cost V 2 bases and J 6 bases; bases outside gene matches: 12. Germline V gene sequence: CDR1 MNHEY, CDR2 SMNVEV (reference sequence). The CDR3 covers 16 residues.

J is TRBJ2-7 and V is TRBV29-1; D might be TRBD2 (5 bases). Germline loops: CDR1 SQVTM, CDR2 ANQGSEA. The ends were cut back, 7 bases at V and 5 bases at J, with 21 bases in the middle. The CDR3 extends over 14 amino acids. The CDR3 region is CSGGDSTFGDEQYF. CDR3 sequence (DNA): TGCAGCGGGGGAGATTCGACATTTGGGGACGAGCAGTACTTC.

The chain couples TRBV7-9 to TRBJ1-2; unclear D gene. CDR3 size: 15 residues. V was pared by 3 bases and J by 6 bases, with 17 bases between. Germline CDR1 is SEHNR and CDR2 is FQNEAQ (reference sequence). This CDR3 reads CASSLGRSFGDGYTF. CDR3 DNA sequence: TGTGCCAGCAGCTTGGGCAGGTCCTTTGGCGATGGCTACACCTTC. Together with reference TRBV7-9 and TRBJ1-2, the CDR3 gives the full variable domain: DTGVSQNPRHKITKRGQNVTFRCDPISEHNRLYWYRQTLGQGPEFLTYFQNEAQLEKSRLLSDRFSAERPKGSFSTLEIQRTEQGDSAMYLCASSLGRSFGDGYTFGSGTRLTVV.